One sample yielded the 9 T cell receptor beta chains listed below, sequenced in a study of T-cell memory formation after mild COVID-19 (dated by TCRdb to about 2021). Receptor libraries were prepared by 5' RACE. For sequencing, an Illumina NovaSeq 6000 was employed. TCRdb trimmed public reads at Q25 via fastp, called clones via MiXCR and kept in-frame beta chains. Rows are combined by CDR3 protein, so each entry shows the most common genes and DNA. This sample has about 400,000 distinct CDR3 sequences in its table, and roughly 15% of those were observed once. Roughly a fifth of the sample rests with the top ten. The sample comprised PBMCs or a T cell subset sorted from them (not recorded which). The receptor set was obtained from a man between 18 and 29 years old who had mild COVID-19 (a few samples of this study predate the infection). The sample titles of this study are shuffled in the database, so cell type and time point are left out; the donor was told from shared clones.

The chain carries TRBV5-1 and TRBJ1-2; 11 bases align to TRBD1. With V trimmed by 4 bases and J by 1 base, 6 bases remained unmatched. The length of the CDR3 is 16 residues. Germline V gene lookup returns CDR1 SGHRS and CDR2 YFSETQ. The CDR3 DNA is TGCGCCAGCAGCGCGAGTGGGACAGGGGGTAACTATGGCTACACCTTC. Translated: CASSASGTGGNYGYTF. Full variable domain (outside the CDR3, taken from reference TRBV5-1 and TRBJ1-2): KAGVTQTPRYLIKTRGQQVTLSCSPISGHRSVSWYQQTPGQGLQFLFEYFSETQRNKGNFPGRFSGRQFSNSRSEMNVSTLELGDSALYLCASSASGTGGNYGYTFGSGTRLTVV.

The chain uses TRBV20-1 and TRBJ2-6, with D unresolved. Trimming left V 3 bases short and J 1 base short, with 4 bases between. CDR3 length: 13 amino acids. Germline-derived CDR1 and CDR2 are DFQATT and SNEGSKA (reference sequence). CDR3 nucleotide sequence: TGCAGTGCTAGTCGATCTGGGGCCAACGTCCTGACTTTC. Translated: CSASRSGANVLTF.

This clonotype was picked up many times. The CDR3 protein is CASEVGSGGEQFF. The CDR3 DNA follows: TGTGCCAGCGAAGTCGGGAGCGGGGGTGAGCAGTTCTTC. The chain combines TRBV12-3 or TRBV12-4 with TRBJ2-1, with 8 bases aligning to TRBD2. The CDR3 is made up of 13 amino acids. Trimming cost V 8 bases and J 9 bases; bases outside gene matches: 9.

This clonotype has more than one count but fewer than ten. The chain employs TRBV7-2 and TRBJ2-2; perhaps TRBD1 as D (6 bases). Germline-derived CDR1 and CDR2 are SGHTA and FQGNSA. CDR3 length: 18 residues. V was pared by 4 bases and J by 5 bases, with 23 bases between. The CDR3 nucleotides read TGTGCCAGCAGCTCCTCCGACAGGCGCCTGCCTAATACCGGGGAGCTGTTTTTT. Protein: CASSSSDRRLPNTGELFF.

The rearrangement joins TRBV18 to TRBJ1-5; TRBD1 is a possible D gene (6 bases). The V and J ends lost 4 bases and 7 bases respectively, with 14 bases between them. CDR3 length: 14 amino acids. From germline, CDR1 is KGHSH and CDR2 LQKENI. This CDR3 is CASSRGRGEQPQHF. In DNA, the CDR3 is TGTGCCAGCTCACGAGGCAGGGGTGAACAGCCCCAGCATTTT.

This clonotype was found a few times. The chain joins TRBV7-9 to TRBJ1-1, with no clear D. Germline values: CDR1 SEHNR, CDR2 FQNEAQ (reference sequence). V dropped 7 bases and J dropped 7 bases, with 16 bases sitting between them. This CDR3 is built from 13 residues. CDR3 in amino acids: CASTVERRGEAFF. In DNA form, the CDR3 reads TGTGCCAGCACCGTCGAGCGCCGAGGTGAAGCTTTCTTT.

This clonotype was observed a few times. This chain links TRBV12-3 or TRBV12-4 with TRBJ2-5; TRBD1 or TRBD2 may be the D gene (5 bases each). V was cut by 5 bases and J by 0 bases, with 7 bases left in between. The CDR3 covers 13 residues. Here the CDR3 DNA reads TGTGCCAGCAGTGGGGGTCACCAAGAGACCCAGTACTTC. Encoded protein: CASSGGHQETQYF.

The V gene is TRBV10-3, the J gene TRBJ1-2; 9 positions agree with TRBD1. Losses at the gene ends were 2 bases for V and 8 bases for J; bases not matched to a gene: 3. Germline V CDR1 and CDR2: ENHRY, SYGVKD. The CDR3 spans 13 residues. DNA of the CDR3: TGTGCCATCAGTGAGACAGGGGGCGAGGGCTACACCTTC. Protein sequence: CAISETGGEGYTF.

This rearrangement joins TRBV27 to TRBJ2-3, with 14 bases identical to TRBD2. CDR1 and CDR2 from the germline V gene are MNHEY and SMNVEV (reference sequence). This CDR3 has 17 amino acids. V was clipped by 5 bases and J by 2 bases; unmatched bases: 6. The DNA for the CDR3 is TGTGCCAGCAGTCTCTGGACTAGCGGGGGGCTCACAGATACGCAGTATTTT. The encoded protein is CASSLWTSGGLTDTQYF.